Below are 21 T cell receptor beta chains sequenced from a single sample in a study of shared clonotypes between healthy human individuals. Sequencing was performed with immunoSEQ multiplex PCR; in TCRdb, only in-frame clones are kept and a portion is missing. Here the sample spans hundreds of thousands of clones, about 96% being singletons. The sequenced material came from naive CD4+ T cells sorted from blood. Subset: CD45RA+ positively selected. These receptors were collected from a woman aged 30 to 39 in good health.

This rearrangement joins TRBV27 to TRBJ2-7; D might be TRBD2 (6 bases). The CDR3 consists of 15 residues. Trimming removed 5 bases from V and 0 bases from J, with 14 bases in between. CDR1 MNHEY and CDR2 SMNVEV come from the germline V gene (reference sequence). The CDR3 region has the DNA TGTGCCAGCAGTACCGGAGCGGGCAGCTCCTACGAGCAGTACTTC. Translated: CASSTGAGSSYEQYF.

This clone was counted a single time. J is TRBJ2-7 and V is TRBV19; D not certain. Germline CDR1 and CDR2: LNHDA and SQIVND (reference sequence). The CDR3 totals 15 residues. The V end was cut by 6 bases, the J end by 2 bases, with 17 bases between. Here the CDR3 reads CASSDPMYGPYEQYF. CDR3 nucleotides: TGTGCCAGTAGCGACCCGATGTACGGTCCCTACGAGCAGTACTTC.

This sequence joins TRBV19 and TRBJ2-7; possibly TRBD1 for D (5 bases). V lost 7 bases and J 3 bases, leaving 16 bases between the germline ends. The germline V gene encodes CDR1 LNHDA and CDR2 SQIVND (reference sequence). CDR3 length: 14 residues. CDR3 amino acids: CASTSGDSLYEQYF. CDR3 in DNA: TGTGCCAGTACTTCCGGAGACAGCCTCTACGAGCAGTACTTC.

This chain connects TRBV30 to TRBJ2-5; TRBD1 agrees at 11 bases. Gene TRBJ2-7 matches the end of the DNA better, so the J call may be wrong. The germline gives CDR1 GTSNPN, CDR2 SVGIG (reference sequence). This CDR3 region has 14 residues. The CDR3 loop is CAWREGQGVYEQYF. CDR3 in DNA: TGTGCCTGGAGAGAGGGACAGGGGGTATACGAGCAGTACTTC.

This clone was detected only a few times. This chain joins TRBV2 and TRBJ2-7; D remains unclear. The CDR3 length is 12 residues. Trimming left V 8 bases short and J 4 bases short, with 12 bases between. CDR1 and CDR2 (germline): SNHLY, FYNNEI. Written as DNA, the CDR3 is TGTGCCAGCGCCCAGGCAAGTTACGAGCAGTACTTC. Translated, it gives CASAQASYEQYF.

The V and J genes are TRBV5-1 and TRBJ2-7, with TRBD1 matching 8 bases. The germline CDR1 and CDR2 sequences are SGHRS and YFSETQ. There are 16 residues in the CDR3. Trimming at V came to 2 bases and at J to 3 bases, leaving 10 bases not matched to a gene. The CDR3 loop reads CASSFLGQGEGYEQYF. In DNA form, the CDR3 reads TGCGCCAGCAGCTTTCTAGGACAGGGCGAGGGCTACGAGCAGTACTTC.

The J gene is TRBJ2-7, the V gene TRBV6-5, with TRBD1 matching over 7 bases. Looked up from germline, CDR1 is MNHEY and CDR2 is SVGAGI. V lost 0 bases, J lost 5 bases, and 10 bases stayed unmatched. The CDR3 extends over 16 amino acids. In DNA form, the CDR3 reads TGTGCCAGCAGTTACTCGATTTCTCACAGGGGACACGAGCAGTACTTC. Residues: CASSYSISHRGHEQYF.

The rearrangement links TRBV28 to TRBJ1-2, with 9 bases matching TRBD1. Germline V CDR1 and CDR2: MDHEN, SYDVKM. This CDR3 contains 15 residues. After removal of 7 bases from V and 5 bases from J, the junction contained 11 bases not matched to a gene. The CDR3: CASKAGPGQGYGYTF. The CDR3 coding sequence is TGTGCCAGCAAAGCGGGTCCGGGACAGGGATATGGCTACACCTTC.

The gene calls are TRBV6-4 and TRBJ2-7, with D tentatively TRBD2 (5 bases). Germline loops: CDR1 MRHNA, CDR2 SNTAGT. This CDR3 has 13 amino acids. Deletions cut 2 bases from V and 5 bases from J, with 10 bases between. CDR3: CASSDRELNEQYF. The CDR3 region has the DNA TGTGCCAGCAGTGACCGGGAATTGAACGAGCAGTACTTC.

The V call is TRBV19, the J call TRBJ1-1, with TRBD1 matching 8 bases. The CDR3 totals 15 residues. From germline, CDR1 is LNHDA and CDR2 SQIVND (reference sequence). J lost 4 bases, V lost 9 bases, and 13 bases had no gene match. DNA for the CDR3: TGTGCCAGCGACGATTCAGGGGGCTGGGGCACTGAAGCTTTCTTT. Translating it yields CASDDSGGWGTEAFF.

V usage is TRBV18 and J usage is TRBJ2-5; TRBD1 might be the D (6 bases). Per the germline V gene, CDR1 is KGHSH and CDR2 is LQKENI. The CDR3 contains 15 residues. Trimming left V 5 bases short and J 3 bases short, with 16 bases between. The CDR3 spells CASSSRDKNKETQYF. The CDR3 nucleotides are TGTGCCAGCTCATCCCGGGACAAGAACAAAGAGACCCAGTACTTC. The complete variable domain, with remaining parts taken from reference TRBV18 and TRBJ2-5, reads NAGVMQNPRHLVRRRGQEARLRCSPMKGHSHVYWYRQLPEEGLKFMVYLQKENIIDESGMPKERFSAEFPKEGPSILRIQQVVRGDSAAYFCASSSRDKNKETQYFGPGTRLLVL.

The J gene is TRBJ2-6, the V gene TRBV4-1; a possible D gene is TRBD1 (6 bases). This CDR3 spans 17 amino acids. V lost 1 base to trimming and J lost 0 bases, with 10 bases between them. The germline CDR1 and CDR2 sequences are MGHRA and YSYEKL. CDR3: CASSQGQAYSGANVLTF. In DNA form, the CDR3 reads TGCGCCAGCAGCCAAGGACAGGCATACTCTGGGGCCAACGTCCTGACTTTC.

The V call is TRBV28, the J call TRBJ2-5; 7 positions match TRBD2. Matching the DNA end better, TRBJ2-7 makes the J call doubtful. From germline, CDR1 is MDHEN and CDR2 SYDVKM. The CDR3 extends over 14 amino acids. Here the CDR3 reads CASSGGAGTYEQYF. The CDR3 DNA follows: TGTGCCAGCAGTGGAGGAGCGGGGACCTACGAGCAGTACTTC.

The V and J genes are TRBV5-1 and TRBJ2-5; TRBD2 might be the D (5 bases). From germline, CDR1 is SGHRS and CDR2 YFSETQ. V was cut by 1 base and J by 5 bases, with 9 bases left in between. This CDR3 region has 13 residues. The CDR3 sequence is CASSLFSAETQYF. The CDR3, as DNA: TGCGCCAGCAGCTTGTTTAGCGCGGAGACCCAGTACTTC.

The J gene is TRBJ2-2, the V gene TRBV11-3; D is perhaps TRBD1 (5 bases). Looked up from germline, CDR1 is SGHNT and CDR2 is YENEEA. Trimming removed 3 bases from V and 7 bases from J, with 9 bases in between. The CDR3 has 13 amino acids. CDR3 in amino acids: CASSFRVHGELFF. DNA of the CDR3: TGTGCCAGCAGCTTCAGGGTTCACGGGGAGCTGTTTTTT.

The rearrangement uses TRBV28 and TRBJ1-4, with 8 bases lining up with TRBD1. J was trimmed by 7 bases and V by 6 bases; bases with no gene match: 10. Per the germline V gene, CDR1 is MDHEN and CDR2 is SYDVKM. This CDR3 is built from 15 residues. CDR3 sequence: CASSPFGQGREKLFF. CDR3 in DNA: TGTGCCAGCAGCCCCTTTGGACAGGGTCGTGAAAAACTGTTTTTT.

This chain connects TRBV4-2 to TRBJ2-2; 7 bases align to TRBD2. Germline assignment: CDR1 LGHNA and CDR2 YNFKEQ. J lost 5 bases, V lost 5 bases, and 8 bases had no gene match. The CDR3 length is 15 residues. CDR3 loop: CASSLGGRGTGELFF. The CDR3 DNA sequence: TGTGCCAGCAGCTTGGGCGGGAGAGGTACCGGGGAGCTGTTTTTT.

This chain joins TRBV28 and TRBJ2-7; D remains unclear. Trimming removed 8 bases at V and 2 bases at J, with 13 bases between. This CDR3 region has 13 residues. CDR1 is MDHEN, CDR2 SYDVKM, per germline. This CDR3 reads CASGPWPPYEQYF. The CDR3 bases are TGTGCCAGCGGCCCTTGGCCGCCCTACGAGCAGTACTTC.

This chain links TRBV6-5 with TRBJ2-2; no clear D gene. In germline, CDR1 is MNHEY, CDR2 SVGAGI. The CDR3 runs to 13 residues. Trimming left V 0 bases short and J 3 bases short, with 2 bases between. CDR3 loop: CASSYSYTGELFF. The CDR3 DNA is TGTGCCAGCAGTTACTCTTACACCGGGGAGCTGTTTTTT.

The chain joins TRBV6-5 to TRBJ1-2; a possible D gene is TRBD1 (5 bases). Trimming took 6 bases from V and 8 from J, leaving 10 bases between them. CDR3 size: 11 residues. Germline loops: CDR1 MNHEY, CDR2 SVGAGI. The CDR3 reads CASRRGEGYTF. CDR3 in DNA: TGTGCCAGCAGGAGGGGTGAGGGCTACACCTTC.

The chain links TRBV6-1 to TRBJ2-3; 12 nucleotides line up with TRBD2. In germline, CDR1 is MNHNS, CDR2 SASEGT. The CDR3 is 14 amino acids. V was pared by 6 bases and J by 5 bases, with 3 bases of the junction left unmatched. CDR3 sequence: CASRPSGREDTQYF. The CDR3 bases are TGTGCCAGCAGGCCTAGCGGGAGGGAAGATACGCAGTATTTT.